The subject of this entry is one TCR beta chain. These data belong to a study of blood T cell repertoires in COVID-19. About the research overall: Both acute and convalescent COVID-19 samples were obtained from the United States, Italy and Spain.

Methods used by the authors: Estimation of nucleated cell counts was performed using reference gene primer amplification. Method: immunoSEQ multiplex PCR; TCRdb's copy keeps in-frame clones and lacks some. V and J calls and clone size are as listed in that table; D and trimming were resolved from the DNA. Here the sample spans about 73,000 clones, 65% to 90% being singletons. CDR1 and CDR2 (germline): SEHNR, FQNEAQ (reference sequence). The CDR3 sequence is 12 residues long. V was pared by 6 bases and J by 7 bases, with 10 bases between. The specimen sequenced was peripheral blood. The TCR sequence derives from a woman aged 55-75 years with acute or convalescent COVID-19. This chain uses TRBV7-9 with TRBJ2-1; the D is unclear. The CDR3 region has the DNA TGTGCCAGCAGTCCTCCTGTGAATGAGCAGTTCTTC. Translating gives CASSPPVNEQFF.